This T cell receptor beta chain was sequenced during a study of blood T cell repertoires in COVID-19. Study context: The samples span acute and convalescent COVID-19 from the United States, Italy and Spain. Nucleic acid was either cDNA or gDNA, and it came from T cells, B-cell-depleted T cells, or PBMCs.

Deletions cut 0 bases from V and 6 bases from J, with 10 bases between. This CDR3 contains 13 residues. The germline V gene encodes CDR1 SGDLS and CDR2 YYNGEE. Cohort assignment relied on participant-reported clinical history. Source study methods: Reference gene primer amplification in the assay estimated nucleated cell counts. The repertoire was sequenced with immunoSEQ multiplex PCR; TCRdb's copy has only in-frame clones and lacks some. V and J calls and clone size follow that table, whereas D and trimming were derived from the DNA. Seen here are approximately 190,000 clones, 84% observed once, and the top ten hold less than 3.5%.

The sequence was obtained from a woman aged 25 to 39 who had been exposed to COVID-19. Material: PBMCs or T cells enriched from blood (not recorded which). The V gene is TRBV9, the J gene TRBJ2-7; no clear D. The CDR3 DNA follows: TGTGCCAGCAGCGTAGATTGGTACTCCGAGCAGTACTTC. Amino acids: CASSVDWYSEQYF. Full variable domain (outside the CDR3, taken from reference TRBV9 and TRBJ2-7): DSGVTQTPKHLITATGQRVTLRCSPRSGDLSVYWYQQSLDQGLQFLIQYYNGEERAKGNILERFSAQQFPDLHSELNLSSLELGDSALYFCASSVDWYSEQYFGPGTRLTVT.